Sequencing of this T cell receptor (beta chain) was carried out in a study of early T cells in non-severe SARS-CoV-2 infection. Overall study: The study sequenced bulk RNA from unsorted whole blood, with chains unpaired. Study findings and constraints: Matching with VDJdb favored anti-spike CD8 responses (missing private and CD4 specificities).

In the case of this clonotype: What it binds is unknown.

CDR3 length: 14 amino acids. Trimming removed 4 bases at V and 5 bases at J, with 15 bases between. Germline V lookup: CDR1 SGDLS, CDR2 YYNGEE. Researchers attached unique molecular identifiers to individual cDNA molecules. TCRdb called the 5' RACE reads again in MiXCR, with one record for every CDR3 protein. The sample shows roughly 120,000 distinct CDR3 sequences, approximately 12% of them seen only once. Sequencing was performed on whole blood, taken at baseline. This clonotype was sampled from an adult who was a healthcare worker with PCR-confirmed SARS-CoV-2 infection or an uninfected control (not recorded which). The chain employs TRBV9 and TRBJ2-5; D possibly corresponds to TRBD2 (6 bases). The CDR3 here is CASSLNGGGETQYF. The CDR3 coding sequence is TGTGCCAGCAGCCTCAACGGTGGAGGGGAGACCCAGTACTTC.